A single sample is the source of the 31 T cell receptor beta chains below, sequenced in a study of T cell changes during pregnancy in multiple sclerosis. Clones were read by immunoSEQ multiplex PCR, and TCRdb kept only the in-frame ones, dropping some. Of tens of thousands of clones listed, approximately 91% are singletons. The material was peripheral blood, obtained in the first trimester of pregnancy. Source of these receptors: a female donor with multiple sclerosis, enrolled in a pregnancy study.

The gene calls are TRBV5-1 and TRBJ1-2, with D unclear. Trimming took off 3 bases at V and 4 bases at J, with 13 bases between the two ends. Per the germline V gene, CDR1 is SGHRS and CDR2 is YFSETQ. The CDR3 contains 14 residues. The CDR3 reads CASSSLGEPYGYTF. Written as DNA, the CDR3 is TGCGCCAGCAGCTCCTTGGGAGAGCCCTATGGCTACACCTTC. The whole variable domain, remainder taken from reference TRBV5-1 and TRBJ1-2, is KAGVTQTPRYLIKTRGQQVTLSCSPISGHRSVSWYQQTPGQGLQFLFEYFSETQRNKGNFPGRFSGRQFSNSRSEMNVSTLELGDSALYLCASSSLGEPYGYTFGSGTRLTVV.

This chain connects TRBV27 to TRBJ2-3, with D uncertain. The CDR3 is made up of 15 amino acids. Trimming shortened V by 2 bases and J by 2 bases, and 11 bases separated the two germline ends. Germline V CDR1 and CDR2: MNHEY, SMNVEV (reference sequence). CDR3 DNA sequence: TGTGCCAGCAGTTTAGGTCGGCGACACACAGATACGCAGTATTTT. Its translation: CASSLGRRHTDTQYF.

In its sample, this clone was seen once. J is TRBJ2-5 and V is TRBV5-6; tentatively, D is TRBD2 (6 bases). Germline assignment: CDR1 SGHDT and CDR2 YYEEEE. Deletions cut 2 bases from V and 5 bases from J, with 16 bases between. The CDR3 sequence is 15 residues long. CDR3 DNA sequence: TGTGCCAGCAGCTTAAGTGAGAAGGGGAGGGAGACCCAGTACTTC. It specifies CASSLSEKGRETQYF.

The V gene is TRBV10-3, the J gene TRBJ1-1; 11 positions agree with TRBD1. The CDR3 covers 15 residues. Trimming at V came to 0 bases and at J to 3 bases, leaving 0 bases not matched to a gene. CDR1 and CDR2 from the germline V gene are ENHRY and SYGVKD. DNA for the CDR3: TGTGCCATCAGTGAGTCGGGACAGGGGGACACTGAAGCTTTCTTT. This codes for CAISESGQGDTEAFF.

V gene TRBV11-2 combines with J gene TRBJ2-7, with D possibly being TRBD2 (6 bases). The CDR3 totals 16 residues. With 5 bases removed from V and 3 bases from J, the gap between germline ends came to 20 bases. The germline CDR1 and CDR2 sequences are SGHAT and FQNNGV. The CDR3 region is CASSPSGGMNYYEQYF. DNA for the CDR3: TGTGCCAGCAGCCCCTCGGGCGGGATGAACTACTACGAGCAGTACTTC.

This clone appeared once. The chain is built from TRBV6-5 and TRBJ1-1; 9 nucleotides match TRBD1. The CDR3 covers 15 residues. Germline CDR1 and CDR2: MNHEY and SVGAGI. Unmatched junction bases numbered 14, after V lost 7 bases and J lost 8 bases. The CDR3 DNA reads as TGTGCCAGCACCCACGCAGGACAGGGGAGAATGGAAGCTTTCTTT. Translating gives CASTHAGQGRMEAFF.

Only a few counts were recorded for this clone. J is TRBJ2-7 and V is TRBV4-3, with 7 bases matching TRBD2. V was pared by 4 bases and J by 2 bases, with 2 bases of the junction left unmatched. There are 13 residues in the CDR3. Germline-derived CDR1 and CDR2 are LGHNA and YSLEER. The CDR3, as DNA: TGCGCCAGCAGCCGCGGACTAGCCTACGAGCAGTACTTC. Protein sequence: CASSRGLAYEQYF.

The V and J genes are TRBV2 and TRBJ2-5; 9 nucleotides match TRBD1. This CDR3 has 13 amino acids. Germline V CDR1 and CDR2: SNHLY, FYNNEI. Losses at the gene ends were 4 bases for V and 4 bases for J; bases not matched to a gene: 1. The CDR3 region is CASSGGQGETQYF. In DNA, the CDR3 is TGTGCCAGCAGTGGGGGACAGGGAGAGACCCAGTACTTC.

The chain uses TRBV30 and TRBJ1-3, with a tentative D call TRBD1 (5 bases). CDR3 length equals 15 residues. V dropped 1 base and J dropped 2 bases, with 12 bases sitting between them. The germline CDR1 and CDR2 sequences are GTSNPN and SVGIG (reference sequence). The CDR3 sequence: CAWSDRPKAGNTIYF. Here the CDR3 DNA reads TGTGCCTGGAGTGACAGGCCTAAGGCTGGAAACACCATATATTTT.

The chain links TRBV27 to TRBJ2-1; possibly TRBD1 for D (5 bases). CDR1 and CDR2 (germline): MNHEY, SMNVEV (reference sequence). Trimming cost V 7 bases and J 0 bases, with 13 bases left between them. The CDR3 totals 15 residues. CDR3 bases: TGTGCCAGCATGGGGCCAGCTGGCTCCTACAATGAGCAGTTCTTC. This translates into CASMGPAGSYNEQFF.

This chain uses TRBV10-2 with TRBJ1-5, with 8 positions matching TRBD1. V gave up 6 bases and J gave up 3 bases; unmatched junction bases: 7. The CDR3 runs to 15 residues. Germline V CDR1 and CDR2: WSHSY, SAAADI. In nucleotides, the CDR3 is TGCGCCAGCAGGACCGGGACAGGCCACAATCAGCCCCAGCATTTT. Translated: CASRTGTGHNQPQHF.

The rearrangement uses TRBV4-1 and TRBJ2-7; no clear D. The germline V and J ends were trimmed by 1 base and 6 bases, with 4 bases remaining between them. Looked up from germline, CDR1 is MGHRA and CDR2 is YSYEKL. CDR3 length: 11 amino acids. CDR3 bases: TGCGCCAGCAGCCAAGGGAGCGAGCAGTACTTC. Translation gives CASSQGSEQYF.

The rearrangement uses TRBV2 and TRBJ1-1, with 8 bases that match TRBD1. Trimming took 6 bases from V and 5 from J; bases not matched to a gene: 5. Germline loops: CDR1 SNHLY, CDR2 FYNNEI. The CDR3 runs to 13 residues. The CDR3 DNA follows: TGTGCCAGCAGGCCACAGGGGGTTACTGAAGCTTTCTTT. This sequence encodes CASRPQGVTEAFF.

The chain has TRBV27 and TRBJ1-4; tentative D call: TRBD1 (5 bases). Trimming cost V 7 bases and J 4 bases, with 10 bases left between them. In germline, CDR1 is MNHEY, CDR2 SMNVEV (reference sequence). The CDR3 is 13 residues long. DNA for the CDR3: TGTGCCAGCACCCGACAGTTTAATGAAAAACTGTTTTTT. Translation: CASTRQFNEKLFF.

The chain couples TRBV5-4 to TRBJ2-6, with 10 bases matching TRBD1. J gave up 1 base and V 4 bases, and 2 bases lay outside the gene matches. CDR3 size: 16 residues. Germline V gene lookup returns CDR1 SGHNT and CDR2 YYREEE (reference sequence). The CDR3 sequence: CASSKGQGSGANVLTF. CDR3 nucleotide sequence: TGTGCCAGCAGCAAGGGACAGGGGTCTGGGGCCAACGTCCTGACTTTC.

V usage is TRBV30 and J usage is TRBJ1-1, with D uncertain. Germline V gene sequence: CDR1 GTSNPN, CDR2 SVGIG (reference sequence). V lost 5 bases and J 5 bases, leaving 12 bases between the germline ends. The CDR3 covers 12 residues. CDR3 protein: CAWGGIGTEAFF. The CDR3 DNA is TGTGCCTGGGGAGGGATCGGTACTGAAGCTTTCTTT.

This chain uses TRBV27 with TRBJ2-5; D possibly corresponds to TRBD1 (5 bases). This CDR3 is 14 amino acids long. Looked up from germline, CDR1 is MNHEY and CDR2 is SMNVEV (reference sequence). With 3 bases removed from V and 4 bases from J, the gap between germline ends came to 12 bases. CDR3 region: CASSFGRRGETQYF. The CDR3 DNA sequence: TGTGCCAGCAGTTTCGGCAGAAGGGGAGAGACCCAGTACTTC.

This chain links TRBV9 with TRBJ2-2; 8 bases are shared with TRBD2. CDR1 is SGDLS, CDR2 YYNGEE, per germline. The CDR3 extends over 18 amino acids. Unmatched junction bases numbered 18, after V lost 4 bases and J lost 7 bases. The DNA of the CDR3 is TGTGCCAGCAGCCTCCAAGCCCCCCGGGAGGGCCTCAACGGGGAGCTGTTTTTT. This sequence encodes CASSLQAPREGLNGELFF.

This chain joins TRBV11-2 and TRBJ2-6; D unclear. Germline CDR1 SGHAT, CDR2 FQNNGV. Trimming removed 1 base at V and 0 bases at J, with 16 bases between. The CDR3 runs to 19 residues. DNA for the CDR3: TGTGCCAGCAGCTTAGTGGGCAACACACTTTTCTCTGGGGCCAACGTCCTGACTTTC. Translated: CASSLVGNTLFSGANVLTF.

The chain uses TRBV19 and TRBJ1-1; maybe TRBD1 (5 bases). This CDR3 comprises 14 residues. The germline V and J ends were trimmed by 7 bases and 1 base, with 13 bases remaining between them. Germline CDR1 and CDR2: LNHDA and SQIVND (reference sequence). CDR3 residues: CASNTDSRNTEAFF. The CDR3 DNA sequence: TGTGCCAGTAACACAGACAGCAGGAACACTGAAGCTTTCTTT.

The chain recombines TRBV6-6 with TRBJ1-2; unclear D gene. The V and J ends lost 0 bases and 3 bases respectively, with 14 bases between them. The CDR3 has 16 amino acids. CDR1 and CDR2 from the germline V gene are MNHNY and SVGAGI (reference sequence). DNA of the CDR3: TGTGCCAGCAGTTACTCGAGGGTGCTTTGGGACTATGGCTACACCTTC. Its protein product is CASSYSRVLWDYGYTF.

This chain joins TRBV6-5 and TRBJ1-6, with D perhaps matching TRBD1 (5 bases). CDR1 is MNHEY and CDR2 is SVGAGI in the germline V gene. There are 15 residues in the CDR3. The V gene lost 6 bases and the J gene lost 3 bases, with 12 bases spanning the gap. In nucleotides, the CDR3 is TGTGCCAGCAGATTACAGGACGACTATAATTCACCCCTCCACTTT. Translation: CASRLQDDYNSPLHF.

This clone showed up just once. The chain links TRBV5-4 to TRBJ2-5, with a possible D match to TRBD1 (6 bases). Germline V lookup: CDR1 SGHNT, CDR2 YYREEE (reference sequence). Trimming took 4 bases from V and 6 from J, leaving 22 bases between them. The CDR3 has 16 amino acids. The CDR3 reads CASSPDGPGEGKTQYF. CDR3 DNA: TGTGCCAGCAGCCCGGACGGGCCAGGGGAAGGGAAGACCCAGTACTTC.

The chain is built from TRBV7-9 and TRBJ1-5, with 7 bases matching TRBD1. The germline V gene has CDR1 SEHNR and CDR2 FQNEAQ (reference sequence). This CDR3 contains 15 residues. The trim removed 6 bases at V and 4 bases at J, leaving 9 bases unmatched. CDR3 protein: CASSRTGEPNQPQHF. Here the CDR3 DNA reads TGTGCCAGCAGTCGTACAGGGGAACCTAATCAGCCCCAGCATTTT.

The chain combines TRBV7-2 with TRBJ1-4, with 9 nucleotides matching TRBD1. Trimming cost V 4 bases and J 7 bases; bases outside gene matches: 7. The germline V gene encodes CDR1 SGHTA and CDR2 FQGNSA. The CDR3 loop spans 15 amino acids. CDR3 region: CASSSGDRVSEKLFF. As DNA, the CDR3 is TGTGCCAGCAGCTCGGGGGACAGGGTCAGTGAAAAACTGTTTTTT. Variable domain in full (rest from reference TRBV7-2 and TRBJ1-4): GAGVSQSPSNKVTEKGKDVELRCDPISGHTALYWYRQSLGQGLEFLIYFQGNSAPDKSGLPSDRFSAERTGGSVSTLTIQRTQQEDSAVYLCASSSGDRVSEKLFFGSGTQLSVL.

The V call is TRBV28, the J call TRBJ2-1; weak D call: TRBD2 (6 bases). This CDR3 is built from 12 residues. Germline assignment: CDR1 MDHEN and CDR2 SYDVKM. V was shortened by 5 bases and J by 14 bases, with 16 bases between the two germline ends. CDR3 in DNA: TGTGCCAGCAGTAGTATGGGGCGGGGTGAGTTCTTC. Encoded protein: CASSSMGRGEFF.

CDR3 DNA sequence: TGTGCCAGCAGCTTAGCGGGCGACAGCACAGATACGCAGTATTTT. Residues: CASSLAGDSTDTQYF. The chain carries TRBV7-6 and TRBJ2-3, with no clear D. Deletions cut 0 bases from V and 0 bases from J, with 7 bases between. The CDR3 runs 15 residues. Germline CDR1 SGHVS, CDR2 FNYEAQ.

The genes are TRBV7-6 and TRBJ2-6, with 7 bases aligning to TRBD2. The CDR3 loop spans 20 amino acids. From germline, CDR1 is SGHVS and CDR2 FNYEAQ. V shed 0 bases, J shed 2 bases, and the junction held 13 bases outside the gene matches. In nucleotides, the CDR3 is TGTGCCAGCAGCTTAGCGCCGCGGGAGCTTCTTCTGACTGGGGCCAACGTCCTGACTTTC. Its protein product is CASSLAPRELLLTGANVLTF.

This chain connects TRBV19 to TRBJ1-3; D is perhaps TRBD1 (5 bases). Between the trimmed V and J ends, which lost 3 bases and 5 bases, there was a span of 11 bases. The CDR3 consists of 14 residues. CDR1 is LNHDA and CDR2 is SQIVND in the germline V gene (reference sequence). The CDR3 loop reads CASSIQGARNTIYF. As DNA, the CDR3 is TGTGCCAGTAGTATTCAGGGCGCCAGAAACACCATATATTTT.

The gene calls are TRBV29-1 and TRBJ1-1, with D unclear. The V gene lost 6 bases and the J gene lost 4 bases, with 33 bases spanning the gap. CDR3 length: 19 residues. Germline CDR1 reads SQVTM; CDR2 reads ANQGSEA. DNA of the CDR3: TGCAGCGTCCACGCCGCGCCATGGAAGGAGCTTACTCGGTTCACTGAAGCTTTCTTT. Amino acids: CSVHAAPWKELTRFTEAFF.

The V gene is TRBV4-1, the J gene TRBJ2-1, with D possibly matching TRBD1 (5 bases). CDR3 size: 18 residues. V was trimmed by 1 base and J by 6 bases, leaving 22 bases between them. Germline loops: CDR1 MGHRA, CDR2 YSYEKL. CDR3 nucleotides: TGCGCCAGCAGCCAAGTGGACATGGGGTTTCGTCTGTCCAATGAGCAGTTCTTC. It translates to CASSQVDMGFRLSNEQFF.